This T cell receptor beta chain was identified during a study of blood T cell repertoires in COVID-19. Study summary: Sources were T cells, B-cell-depleted T cells, or PBMCs; the material itself was cDNA or gDNA.

Measured with immunoSEQ multiplex PCR; TCRdb has only the in-frame clones, and not every one. The sample includes about 140,000 clones, about 85% of them seen just once. The germline V and J ends were trimmed by 8 bases and 5 bases, with 16 bases remaining between them. The CDR3 is 14 residues long. The germline CDR1 and CDR2 sequences are SNHLY and FYNNEI. This receptor was taken from a human donor with COVID-19, enrolled during active disease. The donor label of this sample is uncertain. The gene calls are TRBV2 and TRBJ1-3; D uncertain. Material: peripheral blood. The CDR3 bases are TGTGCCAGCCCGGGTCCCCTCTCAAGAAACACCATATATTTT. It translates to CASPGPLSRNTIYF.